This T cell receptor beta chain was observed in a study of CD8 T cells in Susac syndrome. TCR beta sequences were obtained from blood CD8+ and CD4+ T cells. It was treatment-naive patients with stable or active relapsing-remitting disease who made up the multiple sclerosis controls. The RNA, roughly 0.5 to 1 ug, was put through reverse transcription using random hexamers. With immunoSEQ multiplex PCR, TCR beta CDR3 was amplified across 54 Vbeta and 13 Jbeta. MiXCR was run by TCRdb on the immunoSEQ multiplex PCR reads, yielding one entry per CDR3 protein. Found here are approximately 53,000 distinct CDR3 sequences, approximately 93% of them singletons; the top ten hold roughly 0.5%. Trimming removed 2 bases from V and 2 bases from J, with 10 bases in between. Per germline, CDR1 MNHEY and CDR2 SMNVEV (reference sequence). The length of the CDR3 is 16 residues.

The sequenced sample consisted of CD8+ T cells from PBMCs. The chain combines TRBV27 with TRBJ2-6; D is possibly TRBD1 (6 bases). This TCR was sampled from a human donor with multiple sclerosis. CDR3 sequence (DNA): TGTGCCAGCAGTTTAGTTGGGGGCACTGGGGCCAACGTCCTGACTTTC. The encoded protein is CASSLVGGTGANVLTF.